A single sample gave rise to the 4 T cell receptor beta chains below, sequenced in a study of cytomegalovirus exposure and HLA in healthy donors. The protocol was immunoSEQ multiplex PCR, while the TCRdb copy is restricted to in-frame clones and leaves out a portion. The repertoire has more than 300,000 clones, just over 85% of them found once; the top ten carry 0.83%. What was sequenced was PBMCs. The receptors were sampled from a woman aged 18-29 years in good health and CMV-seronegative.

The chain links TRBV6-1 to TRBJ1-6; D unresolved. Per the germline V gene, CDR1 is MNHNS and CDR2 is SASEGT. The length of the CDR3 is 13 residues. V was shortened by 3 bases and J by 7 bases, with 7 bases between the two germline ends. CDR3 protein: CASSEGENSPLHF. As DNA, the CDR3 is TGTGCCAGCAGTGAGGGAGAGAATTCACCCCTCCACTTT.

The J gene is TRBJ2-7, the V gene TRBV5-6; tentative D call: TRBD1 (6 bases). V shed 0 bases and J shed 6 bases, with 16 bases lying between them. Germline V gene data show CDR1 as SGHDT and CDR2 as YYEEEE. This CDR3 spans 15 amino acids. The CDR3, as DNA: TGTGCCAGCAGCTTGGTACAGGGAACGATGGGCGAGCAGTACTTC. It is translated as CASSLVQGTMGEQYF.

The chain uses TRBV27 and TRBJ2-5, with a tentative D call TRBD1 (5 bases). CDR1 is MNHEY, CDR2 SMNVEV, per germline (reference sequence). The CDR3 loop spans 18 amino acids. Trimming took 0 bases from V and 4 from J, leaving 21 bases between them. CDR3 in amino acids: CASSLSPPGRALSETQYF. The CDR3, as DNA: TGTGCCAGCAGTTTATCCCCCCCTGGCAGGGCCTTATCAGAGACCCAGTACTTC.

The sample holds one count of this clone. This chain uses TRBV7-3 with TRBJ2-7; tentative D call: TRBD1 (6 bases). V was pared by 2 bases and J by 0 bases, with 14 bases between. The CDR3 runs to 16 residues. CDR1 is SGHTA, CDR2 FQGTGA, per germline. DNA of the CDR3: TGTGCCAGCAGCTTATTCCCGGGACAAAGCTCCTACGAGCAGTACTTC. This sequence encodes CASSLFPGQSSYEQYF.